This TCR beta chain was sequenced in a study of T cell responses to AZD1222 COVID-19 vaccine. Broader study findings: White British donors predominated, females outnumbered males, and clonal diversity was possibly underestimated. The study identified only 6 or 7 AZD1222 recipients as seropositive at baseline.

In the case of this clone: The antigen is undetermined.

The CDR3 covers 15 residues. Germline V gives CDR1 SNHLY, CDR2 FYNNEI. V gave up 7 bases and J gave up 0 bases; unmatched junction bases: 6. Method: immunoSEQ multiplex PCR; TCRdb's copy keeps in-frame clones and lacks some. The table includes roughly 140,000 clones, over 75% detected once. Sequencing used peripheral blood, obtained on day 0 of AZD1222 vaccination. This sequence joins TRBV2 and TRBJ2-3, with TRBD2 matching over 8 bases. The receptor was isolated from an adult in good health. The CDR3 loop is CASTSSGISTDTQYF. CDR3 nucleotide sequence: TGTGCCAGCACGAGTAGCGGGATAAGCACAGATACGCAGTATTTT. The full variable domain, with the rest looked up from reference TRBV2 and TRBJ2-3, is EPEVTQTPSHQVTQMGQEVILRCVPISNHLYFYWYRQILGQKVEFLVSFYNNEISEKSEIFDDQFSVERPDGSNFTLKIRSTKLEDSAMYFCASTSSGISTDTQYFGPGTRLTVL.